Shown below are 30 T cell receptor beta chains from a single sample sequenced in a study of shared clonotypes between healthy human individuals. Method: immunoSEQ multiplex PCR; TCRdb's copy keeps in-frame clones and lacks some. The table records 2 million to 3 million clones, approximately 94% of them present only once. The source material was naive CD4+ T cells sorted from blood. The subset was: CD45RA+ positively selected. The receptors were gathered from a man between 18 and 29 years old in good health.

This clone is a singleton in its sample. This chain connects TRBV5-6 to TRBJ1-3; D is possibly TRBD1 (5 bases). Deletions cut 3 bases from V and 11 bases from J, with 18 bases between. This CDR3 region has 14 residues. The germline V gene has CDR1 SGHDT and CDR2 YYEEEE. The CDR3 here is CASSWGLGQKAIYF. CDR3 DNA sequence: TGTGCCAGCAGCTGGGGACTAGGCCAAAAGGCCATATATTTT.

The table lists this clone with a count of one. This chain connects TRBV5-1 to TRBJ2-2; D is perhaps TRBD2 (6 bases). V lost 4 bases and J lost 6, with 16 bases in between. CDR1 and CDR2 (germline): SGHRS, YFSETQ. The CDR3 sequence is 15 residues long. CDR3 DNA sequence: TGCGCCAGCAGCCCAGCGGGCGGAGTACCCGGGGAGCTGTTTTTT. Encoded protein: CASSPAGGVPGELFF.

The chain links TRBV5-4 to TRBJ2-7; 8 nucleotides line up with TRBD1. Germline lookup yields CDR1 SGHNT and CDR2 YYREEE (reference sequence). The CDR3 consists of 15 residues. J lost 3 bases, V lost 3 bases, and 8 bases had no gene match. The CDR3: CASSYGQGSVYEQYF. CDR3 nucleotide sequence: TGTGCCAGCAGCTACGGACAGGGCTCGGTCTACGAGCAGTACTTC.

In the case of this clone: This CDR3 is also generated by other DNA sequences in the sample. The chain carries TRBV9 and TRBJ2-2; 7 bases are a match to TRBD2. This CDR3 is built from 16 residues. Unmatched junction bases numbered 2, after V lost 0 bases and J lost 0 bases. CDR1 and CDR2 from the germline V gene are SGDLS and YYNGEE. CDR3 sequence reads: CASSVGAGPNTGELFF. The CDR3 DNA sequence: TGTGCCAGCAGCGTAGGAGCGGGGCCGAACACCGGGGAGCTGTTTTTT.

The rearrangement uses TRBV5-4 and TRBJ2-7, with TRBD2 identical over 16 bases. CDR1 and CDR2 (germline): SGHNT, YYREEE (reference sequence). V lost 4 bases and J lost 7; bases outside the gene matches: 11. The CDR3 extends over 17 amino acids. CDR3 nucleotide sequence: TGTGCCAGCAGCGCCGGGACTAGCGGGAGGGCGAGTCGTGAGCAGTACTTC. This translates into CASSAGTSGRASREQYF.

This clone was observed a handful of times. Other DNA sequences from this sample encode an identical CDR3 as well. J is TRBJ2-3 and V is TRBV7-2; D is undetermined. In germline, CDR1 is SGHTA, CDR2 FQGNSA. The CDR3 has 14 amino acids. Trimming left V 0 bases short and J 0 bases short, with 4 bases between. The CDR3 spells CASSLALSTDTQYF. DNA for the CDR3: TGTGCCAGCAGCTTAGCGCTAAGCACAGATACGCAGTATTTT.

This clone has only a few counts. The same CDR3 can be traced to other DNA sequences in this sample. The gene calls are TRBV19 and TRBJ1-6; perhaps TRBD1 as D (6 bases). CDR1 is LNHDA, CDR2 SQIVND, per germline (reference sequence). CDR3 length: 14 amino acids. V was cut by 0 bases and J by 7 bases, with 7 bases left in between. CDR3 in amino acids: CASSIDRGNSPLHF. In DNA form, the CDR3 reads TGTGCCAGTAGTATAGACAGGGGAAATTCACCCCTCCACTTT.

On this clone itself: The same CDR3 also results from other DNA sequences found in this sample. This rearrangement joins TRBV5-1 to TRBJ1-1; 8 bases match TRBD1. Germline V gene lookup returns CDR1 SGHRS and CDR2 YFSETQ. The CDR3 is 15 amino acids. V shed 0 bases, J shed 1 base, and the junction held 2 bases outside the gene matches. CDR3 sequence: CASSLGQGTNTEAFF. CDR3 DNA: TGCGCCAGCAGCTTGGGACAGGGGACGAACACTGAAGCTTTCTTT.

This chain connects TRBV15 to TRBJ2-5; maybe TRBD2 (5 bases). This CDR3 spans 15 amino acids. Germline CDR1 LNHNV, CDR2 YYDKDF (reference sequence). V shed 0 bases and J shed 1 base, with 9 bases lying between them. CDR3 sequence reads: CATSRDAGLQETQYF. CDR3 nucleotides: TGTGCCACCAGCAGAGACGCGGGTCTCCAAGAGACCCAGTACTTC.

Turning to this clone: Other DNA sequences within the sample encode an identical CDR3. This chain links TRBV5-1 with TRBJ1-6, with no clear D. This CDR3 is 15 amino acids long. Trimming left V 0 bases short and J 3 bases short, with 7 bases between. CDR1 and CDR2 from the germline V gene are SGHRS and YFSETQ. This chain's CDR3 is CASSLDAGYNSPLHF. Here the CDR3 DNA reads TGCGCCAGCAGCTTGGACGCGGGCTATAATTCACCCCTCCACTTT.

V is TRBV5-6 and J is TRBJ2-5; TRBD1 agrees at 12 bases. The J call may be mistaken, given a closer DNA end match to TRBJ2-7. CDR1 and CDR2 (germline): SGHDT, YYEEEE. The CDR3 sequence is 14 residues long. CDR3 DNA: TGTGCCAGCAGCCTCGGGACAGGGGGCGGCGAGCAGTACTTC. Amino acid sequence: CASSLGTGGGEQYF.

The chain joins TRBV2 to TRBJ1-1; D is unclear. The CDR3 has 13 amino acids. In germline, CDR1 is SNHLY, CDR2 FYNNEI. V was pared by 8 bases and J by 5 bases, with 15 bases between. The DNA for the CDR3 is TGTGCCAGCGGTGTGGCGAAGGTAACTGAAGCTTTCTTT. Amino acid sequence: CASGVAKVTEAFF.

The J gene is TRBJ1-2, the V gene TRBV28; D is ambiguous. The CDR3 is 13 amino acids. V was trimmed by 11 bases and J by 0 bases, leaving 13 bases between them. Germline V gene sequence: CDR1 MDHEN, CDR2 SYDVKM. In nucleotides, the CDR3 is TGTGCCTCGCAGTCACTTACTAACTATGGCTACACCTTC. It codes for CASQSLTNYGYTF.

The J gene is TRBJ2-3, the V gene TRBV5-5, with D perhaps assigned TRBD1 or TRBD2 (5 bases each). With 4 bases removed from V and 2 bases from J, the gap between germline ends came to 11 bases. The CDR3 consists of 14 residues. Germline loops: CDR1 SGHKS, CDR2 YYEKEE (reference sequence). The CDR3 coding sequence is TGTGCCAGCAGCCATGGGGGTAACACAGATACGCAGTATTTT. Its translation is CASSHGGNTDTQYF.

The chain joins TRBV29-1 to TRBJ1-2; 8 nucleotides line up with TRBD1. The J segment lost 1 base and the V segment lost 3 bases, leaving 1 base of the junction unmatched. The germline V gene encodes CDR1 SQVTM and CDR2 ANQGSEA. The CDR3 sequence is 13 residues long. The CDR3: CSVEGQVNYGYTF. The CDR3 DNA sequence: TGCAGCGTTGAGGGACAGGTTAACTATGGCTACACCTTC.

The chain joins TRBV28 to TRBJ1-2; D might be TRBD1 (5 bases). Trimming took off 2 bases at V and 1 base at J, with 14 bases between the two ends. The CDR3 is 16 residues long. CDR1 MDHEN and CDR2 SYDVKM come from the germline V gene. The CDR3 loop is CASSLLTAGFNYGYTF. In DNA, the CDR3 is TGTGCCAGCAGTTTACTGACAGCTGGGTTTAACTATGGCTACACCTTC.

The V and J genes are TRBV5-6 and TRBJ2-1, with D tentatively TRBD2 (6 bases). V lost 4 bases to trimming and J lost 4 bases, with 9 bases between them. Germline V CDR1 and CDR2: SGHDT, YYEEEE. The CDR3 loop spans 13 amino acids. The CDR3 here is CASSNRGYNEQFF. The CDR3 DNA is TGTGCCAGCAGCAATCGGGGGTACAATGAGCAGTTCTTC.

The rearrangement uses TRBV19 and TRBJ1-5, with D perhaps matching TRBD1 (6 bases). Trimming pared 5 bases from V and 3 bases from J, leaving 11 bases between. CDR3 length: 14 amino acids. Per germline, CDR1 LNHDA and CDR2 SQIVND (reference sequence). This CDR3 is CASSQGGINQPQHF. CDR3 nucleotides: TGTGCCAGTAGTCAAGGGGGAATCAATCAGCCCCAGCATTTT. The full variable domain, completed using reference TRBV19 and TRBJ1-5, is DGGITQSPKYLFRKEGQNVTLSCEQNLNHDAMYWYRQDPGQGLRLIYYSQIVNDFQKGDIAEGYSVSREKKESFPLTVTSAQKNPTAFYLCASSQGGINQPQHFGDGTRLSIL.

This clone was recorded a few times. The chain links TRBV2 to TRBJ1-1, with 9 positions matching TRBD1. The trim removed 6 bases at V and 5 bases at J, leaving 4 bases unmatched. Germline lookup yields CDR1 SNHLY and CDR2 FYNNEI. The CDR3 consists of 13 residues. Written as DNA, the CDR3 is TGTGCCAGCAGGACAGGGGGAGGGACTGAAGCTTTCTTT. It yields the protein CASRTGGGTEAFF.

The genes are TRBV6-5 and TRBJ1-1; D might be TRBD1 (6 bases). This CDR3 comprises 13 residues. Germline-derived CDR1 and CDR2 are MNHEY and SVGAGI. V was shortened by 2 bases and J by 10 bases, with 14 bases between the two germline ends. As DNA, the CDR3 is TGTGCCAGCAGTTACGGCGGGGGCGGGCGAGCTTTCTTT. Protein product: CASSYGGGGRAFF.

The rearrangement links TRBV25-1 to TRBJ2-7; 13 bases map to TRBD2. Germline V CDR1 and CDR2: MGHDK, SYGVNS. This CDR3 has 13 residues. V trimming: 7 bases; J trimming: 7 bases; junction bases outside the gene matches: 4. The CDR3 bases are TGTGCCAGCACGCCGGGACTAGCGGGGGAGCAGTACTTC. Translating gives CASTPGLAGEQYF.

The chain employs TRBV5-1 and TRBJ2-3, with 11 bases matching TRBD2. With 0 bases clipped from V and 3 bases from J, the junction kept 6 bases outside the gene matches. Germline V gene data show CDR1 as SGHRS and CDR2 as YFSETQ. The CDR3 consists of 17 residues. For the CDR3, the DNA is TGCGCCAGCAGCTTGGCCGCGGCTAGCGGGAGGACAGATACGCAGTATTTT. It specifies CASSLAAASGRTDTQYF.

V gene TRBV4-3 combines with J gene TRBJ2-1; 8 bases are a match to TRBD2. V lost 4 bases and J lost 8; bases outside the gene matches: 13. Germline-derived CDR1 and CDR2 are LGHNA and YSLEER. The CDR3 loop spans 16 amino acids. The chain's CDR3 is CASSRGGTTFFDEQFF. CDR3 nucleotides: TGCGCCAGCAGCCGCGGGGGGACCACCTTTTTTGATGAGCAGTTCTTC.

The genes are TRBV5-3 and TRBJ1-5, with a weak D call TRBD1 (6 bases). TRBV5-3 is an ORF; its function is uncertain. Trimming cost V 10 bases and J 2 bases, with 16 bases left between them. The CDR3 loop spans 14 amino acids. The CDR3 sequence: CASPAYRGNQPQHF. Written as DNA, the CDR3 is TGTGCCTCCCCCGCCTACAGGGGCAATCAGCCCCAGCATTTT.

This rearrangement joins TRBV6-5 to TRBJ1-1; D ambiguous. Deletions cut 10 bases from V and 1 base from J, with 13 bases between. Per the germline V gene, CDR1 is MNHEY and CDR2 is SVGAGI. This CDR3 region has 13 residues. The CDR3 sequence is CATHRERNTEAFF. The CDR3 DNA sequence: TGTGCCACGCACAGAGAGAGGAACACTGAAGCTTTCTTT.

This sequence joins TRBV4-3 and TRBJ2-1, with a weak D call TRBD2 (6 bases). This CDR3 has 15 amino acids. CDR1 LGHNA and CDR2 YSLEER come from the germline V gene. Trimming left V 4 bases short and J 4 bases short, with 14 bases between. The CDR3 nucleotides read TGCGCCAGCAGCCGTGCCGCGGCGGGGTACAATGAGCAGTTCTTC. Protein: CASSRAAAGYNEQFF.

J is TRBJ2-5 and V is TRBV30, with D unresolved. V was shortened by 4 bases and J by 3 bases, with 9 bases between the two germline ends. Germline loops: CDR1 GTSNPN, CDR2 SVGIG (reference sequence). This CDR3 comprises 12 residues. CDR3 in amino acids: CAWKAAKETQYF. As DNA, the CDR3 is TGTGCCTGGAAGGCAGCTAAAGAGACCCAGTACTTC. Combining the CDR3 with reference TRBV30 and TRBJ2-5 gives the whole variable domain SQTIHQWPATLVQPVGSPLSLECTVEGTSNPNLYWYRQAAGRGLQLLFYSVGIGQISSEVPQNLSASRPQDRQFILSSKKLLLSDSGFYLCAWKAAKETQYFGPGTRLLVL.

V is TRBV9 and J is TRBJ2-2; possibly TRBD2 for D (5 bases). In germline, CDR1 is SGDLS, CDR2 YYNGEE. The V gene lost 2 bases and the J gene lost 0 bases, with 11 bases spanning the gap. CDR3 length: 16 amino acids. The CDR3 loop is CASSVLSDSNTGELFF. The CDR3 DNA is TGTGCCAGCAGCGTCCTTAGCGACTCGAACACCGGGGAGCTGTTTTTT.

This chain connects TRBV4-1 to TRBJ1-2; TRBD1 might be the D (5 bases). Germline V gene lookup returns CDR1 MGHRA and CDR2 YSYEKL. Trimming stripped 4 bases from V and 4 bases from J, with 16 bases between. The CDR3 loop spans 15 amino acids. The CDR3 protein is CASSPPGTSTYGYTF. In DNA, the CDR3 is TGCGCCAGCAGCCCGCCCGGGACTTCGACCTATGGCTACACCTTC.

The chain has TRBV15 and TRBJ2-4, with 8 bases identical to TRBD2. The J segment lost 7 bases and the V segment lost 3 bases, leaving 11 bases of the junction unmatched. This CDR3 region has 16 residues. Germline CDR1 LNHNV, CDR2 YYDKDF (reference sequence). In DNA form, the CDR3 reads TGTGCCACCAGCAGTCCTCGCGGGGGGCAGGGGAACATTCAGTACTTC. Residues: CATSSPRGGQGNIQYF.